A single sample gave rise to the 5 T cell receptor beta chains below, sequenced in a study of beta chain features in type 1 diabetes. Findings and caveats of the study: TCRB CDR3s from Type 1 diabetes patients were moderately but significantly shorter in all four CD4+ subsets.

Their antigens are not known. Sequenced material consisted of expressed TCRB transcripts (all of the isolated RNA was reverse transcribed). The method was immunoSEQ multiplex PCR; TCRdb's version includes in-frame clones alone and lacks a portion of them. The data contain nearly 350,000 clones, 9.3% of them singletons. Sequencing used central memory CD4+ T cells from blood. These receptors originate from a man in his thirties or forties with type 1 diabetes.

In this sample, this clone turned up a few times. The chain has TRBV5-1 and TRBJ1-1, with a weak D call TRBD1 (6 bases). The germline V gene has CDR1 SGHRS and CDR2 YFSETQ. Trimming removed 1 base at V and 5 bases at J, with 24 bases between. The CDR3 extends over 18 amino acids. The CDR3 bases are TGCGCCAGCAGCTTGTCTACGGGGGCACGATTCTTGGGGACTGAAGCTTTCTTT. Protein sequence: CASSLSTGARFLGTEAFF.

This clone was observed a handful of times. The chain employs TRBV7-8 and TRBJ2-2, with 8 bases that match TRBD2. V trimming: 3 bases; J trimming: 3 bases; junction bases outside the gene matches: 3. CDR3 length equals 15 residues. Germline V gene data show CDR1 as SGHVS and CDR2 as FQNEAQ. The CDR3 region has the DNA TGTGCCAGCAGCTTGAGCGGGGGTGACACCGGGGAGCTGTTTTTT. Translating gives CASSLSGGDTGELFF.

The chain has TRBV6-5 and TRBJ2-1; D tentatively fits TRBD1 or TRBD2 (5 bases each). CDR1 is MNHEY and CDR2 is SVGAGI in the germline V gene. The CDR3 is 15 residues long. Trimming removed 6 bases from V and 2 bases from J, with 14 bases in between. The CDR3 sequence: CASRQDGGPYNEQFF. CDR3 in DNA: TGTGCCAGCAGACAGGATGGGGGTCCCTACAATGAGCAGTTCTTC.

The J gene is TRBJ2-7, the V gene TRBV19, with D perhaps TRBD1 (5 bases). The germline gives CDR1 LNHDA, CDR2 SQIVND (reference sequence). The CDR3 totals 12 residues. V shed 6 bases and J shed 2 bases, with 8 bases lying between them. The CDR3 DNA reads as TGTGCCAGTAGCAGGGTACCCTACGAGCAGTACTTC. Its translation is CASSRVPYEQYF.

The chain employs TRBV7-2 and TRBJ2-7, with 7 bases matching TRBD2. The V and J ends lost 3 bases and 10 bases, in that order; junction bases with no gene match: 9. The CDR3 loop spans 13 amino acids. Germline CDR1 and CDR2: SGHTA and FQGNSA. The CDR3 loop is CASSFNRDYNQYF. The CDR3 coding sequence is TGTGCCAGCAGCTTTAATCGGGACTATAATCAGTACTTC.